In its sample, the clone carrying this T cell receptor beta chain is medium-sized (0.01 to 0.1%). Its antigen is as yet unknown. Naive CD4+ cells had CD25+ Tregs removed. General study findings and limits: Under 2.4% of tumor Treg sequences matched blood Tregs or memory cells.

Amplification of TRBV12-4/TRBJ1-2 clonotypes used adaptor-ligated barcode primers. In TCRdb, the multiplex PCR reads were re-called with MiXCR into one record per CDR3 protein. The sample includes some 1,300 distinct CDR3 sequences, approximately 20% seen only once; the top ten take roughly 27%. This CDR3 is 11 amino acids long. V was cut by 6 bases and J by 6 bases, with 8 bases left in between. The chain recombines TRBV12-3 or TRBV12-4 with TRBJ1-2; the D is unclear. The sample comprised naive CD4+ T cells sorted from blood. Noted subset: naive CD4+ T cells, CD4+CD45RA+CD25-. The source is a female donor with breast cancer. CDR3 loop: CASRRNHGYTF. As DNA, the CDR3 is TGTGCCAGCAGACGAAATCATGGCTACACCTTC.